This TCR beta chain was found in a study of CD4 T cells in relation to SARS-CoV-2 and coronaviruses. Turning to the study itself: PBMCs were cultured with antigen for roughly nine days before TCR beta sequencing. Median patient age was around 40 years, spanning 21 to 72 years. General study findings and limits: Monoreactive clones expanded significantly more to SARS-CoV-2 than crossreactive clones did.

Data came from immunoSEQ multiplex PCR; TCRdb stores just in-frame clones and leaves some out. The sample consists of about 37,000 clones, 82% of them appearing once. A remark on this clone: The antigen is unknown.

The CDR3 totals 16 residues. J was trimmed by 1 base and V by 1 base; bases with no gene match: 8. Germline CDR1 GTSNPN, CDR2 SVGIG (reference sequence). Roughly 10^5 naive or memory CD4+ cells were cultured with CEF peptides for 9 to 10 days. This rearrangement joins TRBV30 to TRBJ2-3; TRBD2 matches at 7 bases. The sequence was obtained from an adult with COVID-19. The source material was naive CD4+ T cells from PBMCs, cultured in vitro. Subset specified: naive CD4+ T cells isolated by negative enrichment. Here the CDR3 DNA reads TGTGCCTGGAGTGAACGGGAGGCCAGGGGCACAGATACGCAGTATTTT. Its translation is CAWSEREARGTDTQYF.